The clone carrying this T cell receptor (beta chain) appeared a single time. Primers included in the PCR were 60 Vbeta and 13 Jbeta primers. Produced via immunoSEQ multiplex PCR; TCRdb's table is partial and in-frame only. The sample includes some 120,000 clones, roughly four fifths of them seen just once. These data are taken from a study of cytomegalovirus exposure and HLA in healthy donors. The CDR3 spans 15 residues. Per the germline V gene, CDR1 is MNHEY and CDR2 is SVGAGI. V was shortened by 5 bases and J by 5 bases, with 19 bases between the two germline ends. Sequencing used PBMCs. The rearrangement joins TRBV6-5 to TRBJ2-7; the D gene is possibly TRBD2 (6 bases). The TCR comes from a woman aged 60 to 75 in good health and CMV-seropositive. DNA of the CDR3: TGTGCCAGCAGTCAGCCAAAGCTTGGGACTCACGAGCAGTACTTC. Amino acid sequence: CASSQPKLGTHEQYF.